One sample yielded the 20 T cell receptor beta chains listed below, sequenced in a study of blood T cell repertoires in COVID-19 (TCRdb year 2020). The library was generated by the immunoSEQ multiplex PCR assay. TCRdb took this table from immuneACCESS and kept in-frame rearrangements with V and J called. Such tables lack part of the clones; where checked against another copy, unresolved V genes explain under half of the gap, and the rest is unexplained. The sample has approximately 270,000 clones on record, roughly 88% of them singletons. Roughly 4.3% of the sample is taken by the ten largest. The specimen sequenced was PBMCs or T cells enriched from blood (not recorded which). Every receptor here comes from a woman in her twenties or thirties who had recovered from COVID-19.

The J gene is TRBJ2-2, the V gene TRBV11-2; D perhaps matches TRBD2 (5 bases). This CDR3 comprises 15 residues. From germline, CDR1 is SGHAT and CDR2 FQNNGV. V was shortened by 1 base and J by 3 bases, with 9 bases between the two germline ends. The CDR3 loop reads CASSLVRRDTGELFF. The CDR3 coding sequence is TGTGCCAGCAGCTTAGTGAGGCGGGACACCGGGGAGCTGTTTTTT.

This clone occurred a few times. The J gene is TRBJ1-2, the V gene TRBV7-6; 10 bases match TRBD1. The CDR3 loop spans 17 amino acids. The trim removed 1 base at V and 8 bases at J, leaving 13 bases unmatched. Germline assignment: CDR1 SGHVS and CDR2 FNYEAQ. CDR3 loop: CASSLEGSTGGASGYTF. The CDR3 DNA reads as TGTGCCAGCAGCTTAGAAGGGTCGACAGGGGGCGCTTCCGGCTACACCTTC.

For this clone: The junction departs from the called germline gene at one end, perhaps through a read error. V gene TRBV7-3 combines with J gene TRBJ1-2; 7 bases are shared with TRBD1. The V gene's germline CDR1 is SGHTA and CDR2 FQGTGA. The CDR3 consists of 13 residues. Here the CDR3 DNA reads TGTGCCAGCAGCTTGGGGGAAAGGGGGCCGTTCATCTTC. As protein: CASSLGERGPFIF.

The V call is TRBV2, the J call TRBJ1-5, with 8 bases identical to TRBD1. Trimming at V came to 6 bases and at J to 5 bases, leaving 6 bases not matched to a gene. This CDR3 contains 14 residues. CDR1 is SNHLY and CDR2 is FYNNEI in the germline V gene. DNA of the CDR3: TGTGCCAGCAGGGGTCCGGGACAGGATCAGCCCCAGCATTTT. It specifies CASRGPGQDQPQHF.

The V gene is TRBV29-1, the J gene TRBJ2-1; 11 positions agree with TRBD2. This CDR3 is 16 amino acids long. Trimming cost V 5 bases and J 1 base; bases outside gene matches: 7. Germline V gene sequence: CDR1 SQVTM, CDR2 ANQGSEA. The CDR3 is CSVTKGTSGSYNEQFF. CDR3 nucleotide sequence: TGCAGCGTTACCAAAGGGACTAGCGGATCCTACAATGAGCAGTTCTTC.

V gene TRBV28 combines with J gene TRBJ1-6; 8 nucleotides align to TRBD1. Germline CDR1 and CDR2: MDHEN and SYDVKM. With 0 bases clipped from V and 7 bases from J, the junction kept 8 bases outside the gene matches. The CDR3 has 17 amino acids. DNA for the CDR3: TGTGCCAGCAGTTTATGGGCGACAGGGGCCCCAAATTCACCCCTCCACTTT. This translates into CASSLWATGAPNSPLHF.

J is TRBJ1-6 and V is TRBV5-1; possibly TRBD1 for D (6 bases). Germline CDR1 is SGHRS and CDR2 is YFSETQ. Trimming shortened V by 2 bases and J by 0 bases, and 9 bases separated the two germline ends. This CDR3 has 16 residues. CDR3 residues: CASSLPTGSYNSPLHF. The CDR3 region has the DNA TGCGCCAGCAGCTTACCGACAGGCTCCTATAATTCACCCCTCCACTTT.

This chain uses TRBV27 with TRBJ2-2; perhaps TRBD1 as D (5 bases). Germline-derived CDR1 and CDR2 are MNHEY and SMNVEV (reference sequence). The CDR3 is 14 amino acids. V shed 7 bases and J shed 2 bases, with 11 bases lying between them. The CDR3 reads CASTWQGNTGELFF. The CDR3 nucleotides are TGTGCCAGCACGTGGCAGGGCAACACCGGGGAGCTGTTTTTT.

The V call is TRBV7-3, the J call TRBJ2-5; perhaps TRBD2 as D (6 bases). CDR1 and CDR2 (germline): SGHTA, FQGTGA. The CDR3 sequence is 15 residues long. The V and J ends lost 4 bases and 3 bases respectively, with 15 bases between them. The CDR3 loop reads CASSSTGAREETQYF. Here the CDR3 DNA reads TGTGCCAGCAGCTCGACGGGAGCCCGTGAAGAGACCCAGTACTTC.

A few counts support this clone. V and J are TRBV28 and TRBJ2-7; D might be TRBD2 (5 bases). Germline V gene sequence: CDR1 MDHEN, CDR2 SYDVKM. The CDR3 has 11 residues. Trimming stripped 9 bases from V and 2 bases from J, with 8 bases between. CDR3 nucleotide sequence: TGTGCCAGTATGGAGGCCTACGAGCAGTACTTC. As protein: CASMEAYEQYF.

The chain couples TRBV9 to TRBJ2-7; the D gene is possibly TRBD1 (6 bases). Per the germline V gene, CDR1 is SGDLS and CDR2 is YYNGEE. V shed 4 bases and J shed 5 bases, with 10 bases lying between them. This CDR3 has 12 residues. This chain's CDR3 is CASSTRGHEQYF. The CDR3 nucleotides read TGTGCCAGCAGCACCAGGGGCCACGAGCAGTACTTC.

This clone was observed a few times. This chain links TRBV7-9 with TRBJ2-7, with 7 positions matching TRBD1. After removal of 11 bases from V and 3 bases from J, the junction contained 4 bases not matched to a gene. This CDR3 has 11 residues. Looked up from germline, CDR1 is SEHNR and CDR2 is FQNEAQ (reference sequence). The CDR3 region is CAGGQDYEQYF. The CDR3 coding sequence is TGTGCCGGAGGACAGGACTACGAGCAGTACTTC.

The chain is built from TRBV7-3 and TRBJ2-3; a weak D match, TRBD2 (5 bases). The length of the CDR3 is 15 residues. The germline CDR1 and CDR2 sequences are SGHTA and FQGTGA. V shed 2 bases and J shed 2 bases, with 11 bases lying between them. CDR3 region: CASSLGSYYTDTQYF. In DNA form, the CDR3 reads TGTGCCAGCAGCTTAGGGAGCTACTACACAGATACGCAGTATTTT.

V usage is TRBV15 and J usage is TRBJ1-2; the D is unclear. Germline V gives CDR1 LNHNV, CDR2 YYDKDF (reference sequence). V was cut by 7 bases and J by 5 bases, with 14 bases left in between. The CDR3 loop spans 13 amino acids. The CDR3 sequence: CATTGGSGYGYTF. The DNA for the CDR3 is TGTGCCACCACCGGCGGGTCGGGGTATGGCTACACCTTC.

The chain employs TRBV2 and TRBJ1-5; TRBD1 matches at 7 bases. With 7 bases clipped from V and 4 bases from J, the junction kept 7 bases outside the gene matches. From germline, CDR1 is SNHLY and CDR2 FYNNEI. CDR3 length: 14 amino acids. CDR3 in amino acids: CASTSRDRNQPQHF. CDR3 coding DNA: TGTGCCAGCACCTCAAGGGACAGAAATCAGCCCCAGCATTTT.

This clone has a single count. The chain carries TRBV19 and TRBJ2-3, with a weak D call TRBD2 (5 bases). CDR3 length: 15 amino acids. CDR1 and CDR2 (germline): LNHDA, SQIVND (reference sequence). With 6 bases removed from V and 3 bases from J, the gap between germline ends came to 16 bases. The CDR3 DNA sequence: TGTGCCAGTAGAGGGCCCGGGGTTAGGACAGATACGCAGTATTTT. Its translation: CASRGPGVRTDTQYF.

In regard to this clone: Within the sample, other DNA sequences also encode this same CDR3. V and J are TRBV9 and TRBJ2-3, with D uncertain. Germline assignment: CDR1 SGDLS and CDR2 YYNGEE. Between the trimmed V and J ends, which lost 2 bases and 4 bases, there was a span of 5 bases. This CDR3 spans 12 amino acids. CDR3 sequence reads: CASSVGADTQYF. In DNA form, the CDR3 reads TGTGCCAGCAGCGTCGGTGCAGATACGCAGTATTTT.

This chain uses TRBV18 with TRBJ2-3, with 8 bases lining up with TRBD1. V lost 4 bases, J lost 2 bases, and 11 bases stayed unmatched. CDR1 and CDR2 from the germline V gene are KGHSH and LQKENI. The CDR3 length is 17 residues. CDR3 in amino acids: CASSLRTGRGFTDTQYF. The CDR3 nucleotides read TGTGCCAGCTCACTGCGGACAGGGCGAGGGTTCACAGATACGCAGTATTTT.

Here the CDR3 reads CASSPPLAGGYEQYF. CDR3 sequence (DNA): TGTGCCAGCTCACCACCCCTAGCGGGGGGGTACGAGCAGTACTTC. The chain is built from TRBV18 and TRBJ2-7, with 12 nucleotides matching TRBD2. There are 15 residues in the CDR3. V gave up 0 bases and J gave up 4 bases; unmatched junction bases: 1. Looked up from germline, CDR1 is KGHSH and CDR2 is LQKENI. The whole variable domain, filled in from reference TRBV18 and TRBJ2-7, reads NAGVMQNPRHLVRRRGQEARLRCSPMKGHSHVYWYRQLPEEGLKFMVYLQKENIIDESGMPKERFSAEFPKEGPSILRIQQVVRGDSAAYFCASSPPLAGGYEQYFGPGTRLTVT.

This chain uses TRBV6-1 with TRBJ2-1; TRBD1 might be the D (6 bases). CDR3 length: 15 amino acids. Trimming stripped 2 bases from V and 7 bases from J, with 15 bases between. Germline values: CDR1 MNHNS, CDR2 SASEGT. This chain's CDR3 is CASSEWGRNPNEQFF. CDR3 nucleotides: TGTGCCAGCAGTGAATGGGGGCGCAATCCGAATGAGCAGTTCTTC.